This is a list of T cell receptor beta chains from one sample in a study of control samples from healthy donors and cancer patients. TCRdb keeps only in-frame clones here, not all; method: immunoSEQ multiplex PCR. The sample carries tens of thousands of clones, roughly 86% recorded once. The sample was blood. The receptors come from a man between 45 and 60 years old in good health. Both conserved end residues are part of each CDR3. D genes are given only for firm matches. Not all rows give a size; the values are once, few, many and, for expanded clones, a class.

abundance: .
j_gene: TRBJ2-1
len: 13
v_gene: TRBV4-3
d_gene: TRBD2
CDR3nt: TGCGCCAGCAGCCACCTTAGCGGGGCAGAGCAGTTCTTC
CDR3aa: CASSHLSGAEQFF

abundance: .
j_gene: TRBJ2-1
len: 15
v_gene: TRBV5-1
d_gene: .
CDR3nt: TGCGCCAGCAGCCTCGGGACTCCCTCCTACAATGAGCAGTTCTTC
CDR3aa: CASSLGTPSYNEQFF

abundance: few
j_gene: TRBJ2-3
len: 13
v_gene: TRBV27
d_gene: .
CDR3nt: TGTGCCAGCAGTTTAATGGGCTTGGATACGCAGTATTTT
CDR3aa: CASSLMGLDTQYF

abundance: .
j_gene: TRBJ1-3
len: 16
v_gene: TRBV28
d_gene: .
CDR3nt: TGTGCCAGCAGTTTCATGGGGGCGGACTCTGGAAACACCATATATTTT
CDR3aa: CASSFMGADSGNTIYF

abundance: once
j_gene: TRBJ1-5
len: 16
v_gene: TRBV28
d_gene: .
CDR3nt: TGTGCCAGCAGTTCTAACAGGGCCGATGGCAATCAGCCCCAGCATTTT
CDR3aa: CASSSNRADGNQPQHF

abundance: .
j_gene: TRBJ2-7
len: 13
v_gene: TRBV9
d_gene: TRBD2
CDR3nt: TGTGCCAGCAGCGTAGAGGGCGGGAGGACGCAGTACTTC
CDR3aa: CASSVEGGRTQYF

abundance: .
j_gene: TRBJ2-5
len: 12
v_gene: TRBV6-5
d_gene: .
CDR3nt: TGTGCCAGCAGTTACGGGGTAGGGACCCAGTACTTC
CDR3aa: CASSYGVGTQYF

abundance: .
j_gene: TRBJ2-5
len: 14
v_gene: TRBV25-1
d_gene: .
CDR3nt: TGTGCCAGCAGTGAATTGGACAGCAAAGAGACCCAGTACTTC
CDR3aa: CASSELDSKETQYF

abundance: .
j_gene: TRBJ2-7
len: 15
v_gene: TRBV5-5
d_gene: TRBD1
CDR3nt: TGTGCCAGCAGCGACCCCGACAGGGGGTTTGACGAGCAGTACTTC
CDR3aa: CASSDPDRGFDEQYF

abundance: .
j_gene: TRBJ2-3
len: 17
v_gene: TRBV11-2
d_gene: TRBD2
CDR3nt: TGTGCCAGCAGCTGGGGACTAGCGGAAATTAGCACAGATACGCAGTATTTT
CDR3aa: CASSWGLAEISTDTQYF

abundance: .
j_gene: TRBJ2-5
len: 16
v_gene: TRBV3-1/TRBV3-2
d_gene: TRBD2
CDR3nt: TGTGCCAGCAGCCCCCGACTAGCGGACCACCAAGAGACCCAGTACTTC
CDR3aa: CASSPRLADHQETQYF

abundance: .
j_gene: TRBJ1-2
len: 13
v_gene: TRBV3-1/TRBV3-2
d_gene: .
CDR3nt: TGTGCCAGCAGCCAAGAGGGGCGATATGGCTACACCTTC
CDR3aa: CASSQEGRYGYTF

abundance: .
j_gene: TRBJ2-3
len: 16
v_gene: TRBV19
d_gene: TRBD1
CDR3nt: TGTGCCAGTAGTTACCCAGGGGGTTCTAGCACAGATACGCAGTATTTT
CDR3aa: CASSYPGGSSTDTQYF